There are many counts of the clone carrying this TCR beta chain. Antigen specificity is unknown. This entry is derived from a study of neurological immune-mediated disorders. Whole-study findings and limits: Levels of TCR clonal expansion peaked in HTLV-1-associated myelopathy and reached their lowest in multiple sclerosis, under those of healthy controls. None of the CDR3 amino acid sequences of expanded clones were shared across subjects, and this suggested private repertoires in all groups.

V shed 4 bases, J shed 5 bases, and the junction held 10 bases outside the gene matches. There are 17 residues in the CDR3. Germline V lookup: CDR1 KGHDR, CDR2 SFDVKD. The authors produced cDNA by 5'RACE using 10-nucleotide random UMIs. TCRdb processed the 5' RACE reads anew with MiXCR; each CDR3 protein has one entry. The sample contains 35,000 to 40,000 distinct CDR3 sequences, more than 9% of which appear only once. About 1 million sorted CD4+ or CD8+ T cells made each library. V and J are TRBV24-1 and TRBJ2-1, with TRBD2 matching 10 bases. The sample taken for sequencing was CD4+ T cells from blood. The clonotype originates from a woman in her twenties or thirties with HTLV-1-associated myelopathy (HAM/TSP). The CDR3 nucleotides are TGTGCCACCAGTGACCGAACAACTAGCGGGGCAAACAATGAGCAGTTCTTC. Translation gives CATSDRTTSGANNEQFF.